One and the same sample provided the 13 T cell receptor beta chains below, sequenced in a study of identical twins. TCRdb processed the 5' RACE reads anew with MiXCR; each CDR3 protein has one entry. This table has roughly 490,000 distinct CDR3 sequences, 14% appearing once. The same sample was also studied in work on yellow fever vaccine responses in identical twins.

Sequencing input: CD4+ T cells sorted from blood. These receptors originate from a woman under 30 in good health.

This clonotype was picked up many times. This CDR3 reads CASSQDRFGEAFF. CDR3 sequence (DNA): TGTGCCAGCAGCCAAGATCGGTTCGGGGAAGCTTTCTTT. The chain links TRBV4-2 to TRBJ1-1; D is unresolved. There are 13 residues in the CDR3. V lost 0 bases and J 8 bases, leaving 10 bases between the germline ends. Germline CDR1 is LGHNA and CDR2 is YNFKEQ.

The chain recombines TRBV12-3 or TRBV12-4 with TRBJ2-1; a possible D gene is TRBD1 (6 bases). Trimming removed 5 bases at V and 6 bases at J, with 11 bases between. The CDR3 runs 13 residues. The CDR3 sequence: CASSPGQFNEQFF. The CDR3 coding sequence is TGTGCCAGCAGTCCTGGACAGTTCAATGAGCAGTTCTTC.

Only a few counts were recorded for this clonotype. This CDR3 is CASSPSGRVTEAFF. CDR3 sequence (DNA): TGTGCCAGCAGCCCGTCAGGTCGGGTCACTGAAGCTTTCTTT. This chain links TRBV11-2 with TRBJ1-1, with D uncertain. V lost 5 bases to trimming and J lost 4 bases, with 14 bases between them. CDR1 SGHAT and CDR2 FQNNGV come from the germline V gene. CDR3 length: 14 residues.

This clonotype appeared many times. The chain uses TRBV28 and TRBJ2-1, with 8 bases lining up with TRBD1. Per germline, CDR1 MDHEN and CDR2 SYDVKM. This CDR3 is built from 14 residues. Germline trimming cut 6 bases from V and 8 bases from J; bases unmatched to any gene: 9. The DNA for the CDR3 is TGTGCCAGCAGAAAAAAAAACAGGGGGGATGAGCAGTTCTTC. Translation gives CASRKKNRGDEQFF.

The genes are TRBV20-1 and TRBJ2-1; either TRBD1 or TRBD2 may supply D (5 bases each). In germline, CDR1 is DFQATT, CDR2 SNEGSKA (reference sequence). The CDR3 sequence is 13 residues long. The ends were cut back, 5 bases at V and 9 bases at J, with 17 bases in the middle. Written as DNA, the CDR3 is TGCAGTGCTCCGGGACCAACAACGGGTGAGCAGTTCTTC. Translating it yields CSAPGPTTGEQFF.

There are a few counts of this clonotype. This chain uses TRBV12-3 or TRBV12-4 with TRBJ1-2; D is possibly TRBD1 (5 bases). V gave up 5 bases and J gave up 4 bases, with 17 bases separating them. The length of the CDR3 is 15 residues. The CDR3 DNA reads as TGTGCCAGCAGTGACCAGGACAAGGAGTCCTATGGCTACACCTTC. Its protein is CASSDQDKESYGYTF.

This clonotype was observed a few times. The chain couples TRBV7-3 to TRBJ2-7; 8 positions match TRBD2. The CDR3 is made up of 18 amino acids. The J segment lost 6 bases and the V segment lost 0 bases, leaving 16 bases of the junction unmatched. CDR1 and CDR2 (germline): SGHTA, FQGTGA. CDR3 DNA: TGTGCCAGCAGCTTAACGGCTCTAGCGGGCGCCGAAGAGGGCGAGCAGTACTTC. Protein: CASSLTALAGAEEGEQYF.

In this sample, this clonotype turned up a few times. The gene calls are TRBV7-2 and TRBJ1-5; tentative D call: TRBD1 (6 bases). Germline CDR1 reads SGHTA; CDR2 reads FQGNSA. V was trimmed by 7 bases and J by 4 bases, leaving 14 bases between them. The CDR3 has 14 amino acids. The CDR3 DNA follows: TGTGCCAGCAACAACCAGGGGCCAAATCAGCCCCAGCATTTT. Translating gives CASNNQGPNQPQHF.

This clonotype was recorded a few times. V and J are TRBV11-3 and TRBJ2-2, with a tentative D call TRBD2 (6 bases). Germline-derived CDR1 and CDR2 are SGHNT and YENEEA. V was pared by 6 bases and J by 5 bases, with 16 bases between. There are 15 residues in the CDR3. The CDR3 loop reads CASSPPGRGTGELFF. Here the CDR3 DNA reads TGTGCCAGCAGTCCACCGGGACGGGGGACCGGGGAGCTGTTTTTT.

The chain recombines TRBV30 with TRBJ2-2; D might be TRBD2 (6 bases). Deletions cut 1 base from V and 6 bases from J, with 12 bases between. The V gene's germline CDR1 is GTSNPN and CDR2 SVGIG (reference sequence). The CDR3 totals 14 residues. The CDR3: CAWSASPGAGELFF. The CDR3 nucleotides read TGTGCCTGGAGTGCTAGCCCGGGGGCCGGGGAGCTGTTTTTT.

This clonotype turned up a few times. CDR3 region: CASSQPGVSEKLFF. For the CDR3, the DNA is TGCGCCAGCAGCCAACCAGGGGTTAGCGAAAAACTGTTTTTT. The rearrangement links TRBV4-1 to TRBJ1-4; a weak D match, TRBD1 (6 bases). Germline V gene data show CDR1 as MGHRA and CDR2 as YSYEKL. This CDR3 comprises 14 residues. The V end lost 2 bases, the J end lost 8 bases, and 12 bases lay between the germline ends.

The DNA for the CDR3 is TGTGCCACCAGTGATTTTGGACTAGCGTGGGGGAATGAGCAGTTCTTC. This translates into CATSDFGLAWGNEQFF. The V gene is TRBV24-1, the J gene TRBJ2-1, with 9 bases fitting TRBD2. The CDR3 has 16 residues. Germline lookup yields CDR1 KGHDR and CDR2 SFDVKD. The V segment lost 1 base and the J segment 7 bases; nucleotides outside the gene matches: 7.

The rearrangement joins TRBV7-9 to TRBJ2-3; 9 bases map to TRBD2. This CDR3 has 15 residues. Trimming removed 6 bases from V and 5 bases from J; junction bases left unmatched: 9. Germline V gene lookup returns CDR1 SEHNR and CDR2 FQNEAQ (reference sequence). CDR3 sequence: CASRRGTSIRDTQYF. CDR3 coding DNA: TGTGCCAGCAGGAGGGGGACTAGCATTCGAGATACGCAGTATTTT.